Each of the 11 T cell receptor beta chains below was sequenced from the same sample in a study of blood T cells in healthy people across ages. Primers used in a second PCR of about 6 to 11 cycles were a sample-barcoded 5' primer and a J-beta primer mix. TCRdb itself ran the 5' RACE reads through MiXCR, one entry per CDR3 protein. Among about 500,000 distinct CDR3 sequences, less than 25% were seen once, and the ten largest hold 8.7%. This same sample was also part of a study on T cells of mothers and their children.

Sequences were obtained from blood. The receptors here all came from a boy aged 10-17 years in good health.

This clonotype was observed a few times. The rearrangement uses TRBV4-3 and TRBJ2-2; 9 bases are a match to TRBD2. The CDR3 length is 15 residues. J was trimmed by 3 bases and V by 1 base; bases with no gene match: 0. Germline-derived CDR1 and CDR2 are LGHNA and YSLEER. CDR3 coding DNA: TGCGCCAGCAGCCAAGGGACTAGCGACACCGGGGAGCTGTTTTTT. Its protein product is CASSQGTSDTGELFF.

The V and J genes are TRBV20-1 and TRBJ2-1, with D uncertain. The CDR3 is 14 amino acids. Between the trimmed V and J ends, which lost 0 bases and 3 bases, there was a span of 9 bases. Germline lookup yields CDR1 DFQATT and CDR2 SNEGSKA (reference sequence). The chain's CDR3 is CSARDGVSYNEQFF. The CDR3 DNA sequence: TGCAGTGCTAGAGATGGGGTCAGCTACAATGAGCAGTTCTTC.

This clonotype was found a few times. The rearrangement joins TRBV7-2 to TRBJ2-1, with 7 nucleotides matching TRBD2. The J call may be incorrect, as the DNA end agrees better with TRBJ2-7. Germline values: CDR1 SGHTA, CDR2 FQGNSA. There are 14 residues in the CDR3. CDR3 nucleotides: TGTGCCAGCAGACCAGGTGGGGGGGACTACGAGCAGTACTTC. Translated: CASRPGGGDYEQYF.

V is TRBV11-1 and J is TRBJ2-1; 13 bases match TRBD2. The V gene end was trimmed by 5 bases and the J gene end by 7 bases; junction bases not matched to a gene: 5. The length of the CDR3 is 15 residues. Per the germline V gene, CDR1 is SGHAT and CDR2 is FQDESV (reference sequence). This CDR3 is CASSPLGLAGNEQFF. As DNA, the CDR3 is TGTGCCAGCAGCCCCCTGGGACTAGCGGGAAATGAGCAGTTCTTC.

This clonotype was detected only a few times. The CDR3 spells CSAGKAPGTSGNIQYF. The CDR3 nucleotides read TGCAGTGCTGGAAAAGCCCCCGGGACTAGCGGAAACATTCAGTACTTC. The V call is TRBV20-1, the J call TRBJ2-4; 11 bases agree with TRBD2. The CDR3 runs 16 residues. J gave up 6 bases and V 5 bases, and 12 bases lay outside the gene matches. Germline V CDR1 and CDR2: DFQATT, SNEGSKA (reference sequence).

The CDR3, as DNA: TGTGCCAGCTCACCCGACAGCTATAATGAAAAACTGTTTTTT. It codes for CASSPDSYNEKLFF. This chain links TRBV18 with TRBJ1-4; tentative D call: TRBD1 (5 bases). Germline V gene data show CDR1 as KGHSH and CDR2 as LQKENI. Trimming shortened V by 3 bases and J by 4 bases, and 9 bases separated the two germline ends. The CDR3 contains 14 residues.

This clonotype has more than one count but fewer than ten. The CDR3 spells CASSPEGQGGETQYF. The DNA for the CDR3 is TGTGCCAGTAGTCCTGAGGGACAGGGAGGGGAGACCCAGTACTTC. The chain combines TRBV19 with TRBJ2-5; 9 bases line up with TRBD1. CDR3 size: 15 residues. CDR1 is LNHDA, CDR2 SQIVND, per germline (reference sequence). Losses at the gene ends were 5 bases for V and 5 bases for J; bases not matched to a gene: 9.

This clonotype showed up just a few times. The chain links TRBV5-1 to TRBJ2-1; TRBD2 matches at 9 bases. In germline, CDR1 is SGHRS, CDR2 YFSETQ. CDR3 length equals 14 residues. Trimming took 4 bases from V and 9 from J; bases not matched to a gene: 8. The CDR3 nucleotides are TGCGCCAGCAGCCCGGGGGTAGCGGGAGTTGAGCAGTTCTTC. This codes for CASSPGVAGVEQFF. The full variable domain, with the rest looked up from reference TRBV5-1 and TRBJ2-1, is KAGVTQTPRYLIKTRGQQVTLSCSPISGHRSVSWYQQTPGQGLQFLFEYFSETQRNKGNFPGRFSGRQFSNSRSEMNVSTLELGDSALYLCASSPGVAGVEQFFGPGTRLTVL.

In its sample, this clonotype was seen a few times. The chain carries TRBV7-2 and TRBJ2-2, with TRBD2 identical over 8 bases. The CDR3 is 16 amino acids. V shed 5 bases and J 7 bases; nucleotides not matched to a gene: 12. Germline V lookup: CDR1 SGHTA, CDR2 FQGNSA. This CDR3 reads CASSQRGTRYDGELFF. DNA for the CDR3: TGTGCCAGCAGCCAACGTGGGACTAGGTACGACGGGGAGCTGTTTTTT.

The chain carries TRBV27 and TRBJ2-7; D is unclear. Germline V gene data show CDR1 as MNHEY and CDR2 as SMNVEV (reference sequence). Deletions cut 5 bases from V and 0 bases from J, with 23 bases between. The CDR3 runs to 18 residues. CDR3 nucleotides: TGTGCCAGCAGTAACTCGTCCCTACCTGACTCTGGCTCCTACGAGCAGTACTTC. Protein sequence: CASSNSSLPDSGSYEQYF.

CDR3 region: CASSSTYLTGEVMNTEAFF. The CDR3 coding sequence is TGTGCCAGCAGCTCTACTTACCTGACAGGGGAGGTCATGAACACTGAAGCTTTCTTT. The chain has TRBV7-8 and TRBJ1-1, with TRBD1 matching 8 bases. V gave up 4 bases and J gave up 0 bases; unmatched junction bases: 16. The germline V gene encodes CDR1 SGHVS and CDR2 FQNEAQ. The CDR3 is 19 residues long. Using reference TRBV7-8 and TRBJ1-1 for the parts outside the CDR3, the full variable domain is GAGVSQSPRYKVAKRGQDVALRCDPISGHVSLFWYQQALGQGPEFLTYFQNEAQLDKSGLPSDRFFAERPEGSVSTLKIQRTQQEDSAVYLCASSSTYLTGEVMNTEAFFGQGTRLTVV.